This TCR beta chain was profiled in a study of blood T cell repertoires in COVID-19. Sequencing used immunoSEQ multiplex PCR; TCRdb keeps in-frame clones, though not all of them. The table has approximately 320,000 clones, around 90% seen once; the top ten hold more than 8.5%. Participant-reported clinical history was the basis for cohort assignment. Recovered status applied to Cohort 3 donors who had two consecutive negative PCRs. It also applied to those with clearance or with symptom resolution. V lost 0 bases and J lost 3, with 5 bases in between. Germline V gene lookup returns CDR1 LGHNA and CDR2 YSLEER. The CDR3 covers 13 residues.

The source is a woman under 30 who had recovered from COVID-19. V usage is TRBV4-3 and J usage is TRBJ2-5, with D tentatively TRBD2 (5 bases). The sequencing sample was made of PBMCs or T cells enriched from blood (not recorded which). Here the CDR3 DNA reads TGCGCCAGCAGCCAAGATAGCGAAGAGACCCAGTACTTC. As protein: CASSQDSEETQYF.